This T cell receptor beta chain was captured in a study of blood T cell repertoires in COVID-19. Study-wide background: The samples span acute and convalescent COVID-19 from the United States, Italy and Spain.

Germline CDR1 and CDR2: GTSNPN and SVGIG (reference sequence). CDR3 length: 13 amino acids. V was trimmed by 6 bases and J by 1 base, leaving 12 bases between them. Participants spanned ages about 18 to 100 years and resided in 24 US areas. Clinical history reported by participants formed the basis on which cohorts were assigned. In the original workflow: The assay estimated nucleated cells by amplifying reference gene primers. Profiled with immunoSEQ multiplex PCR; TCRdb holds only in-frame clones, not every one. The D gene and trimming were derived from the DNA, and the V and J assignments and clone size from that table. Of fewer than 350,000 clones listed, approximately 88% were seen once; the top ten hold under 7%.

The material sequenced was PBMCs or T cells enriched from blood (not recorded which). The TCR originated in a woman aged 40 to 50 who had recovered from COVID-19. The V call is TRBV30, the J call TRBJ1-1; the D is unclear. CDR3 nucleotide sequence: TGTGCCTGCCCCACGCCAGAGAACACTGAAGCTTTCTTT. It encodes CACPTPENTEAFF.